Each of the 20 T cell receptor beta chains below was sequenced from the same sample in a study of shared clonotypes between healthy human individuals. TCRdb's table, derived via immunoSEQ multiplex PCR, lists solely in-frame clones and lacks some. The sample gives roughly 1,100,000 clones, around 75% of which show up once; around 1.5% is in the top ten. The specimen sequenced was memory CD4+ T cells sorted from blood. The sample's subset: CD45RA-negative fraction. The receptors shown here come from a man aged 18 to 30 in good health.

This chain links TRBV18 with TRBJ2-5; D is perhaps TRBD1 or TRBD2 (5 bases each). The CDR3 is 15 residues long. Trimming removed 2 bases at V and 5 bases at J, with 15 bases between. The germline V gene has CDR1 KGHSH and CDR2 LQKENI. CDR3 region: CASSPTQEAQETQYF. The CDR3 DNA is TGTGCCAGCTCACCAACACAGGAGGCACAGGAGACCCAGTACTTC.

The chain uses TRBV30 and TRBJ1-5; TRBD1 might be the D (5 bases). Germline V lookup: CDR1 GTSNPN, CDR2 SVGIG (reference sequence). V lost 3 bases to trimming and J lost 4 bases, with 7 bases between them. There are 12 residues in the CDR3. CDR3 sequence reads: CAWRQANQPQHF. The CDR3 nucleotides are TGTGCCTGGAGACAGGCGAATCAGCCCCAGCATTTT.

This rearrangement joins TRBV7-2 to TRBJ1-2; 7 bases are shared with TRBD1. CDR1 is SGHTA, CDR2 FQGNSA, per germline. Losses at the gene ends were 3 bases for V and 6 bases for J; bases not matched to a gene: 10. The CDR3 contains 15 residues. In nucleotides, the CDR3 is TGTGCCAGCAGCTTGGGGGGACAGAGCCTTGATGGCTACACCTTC. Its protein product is CASSLGGQSLDGYTF.

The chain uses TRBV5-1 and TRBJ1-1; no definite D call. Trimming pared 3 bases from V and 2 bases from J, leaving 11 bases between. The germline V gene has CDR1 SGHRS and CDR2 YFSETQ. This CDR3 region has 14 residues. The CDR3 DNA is TGCGCCAGCAGCTGGAGGACGGACAACACTGAAGCTTTCTTT. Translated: CASSWRTDNTEAFF.

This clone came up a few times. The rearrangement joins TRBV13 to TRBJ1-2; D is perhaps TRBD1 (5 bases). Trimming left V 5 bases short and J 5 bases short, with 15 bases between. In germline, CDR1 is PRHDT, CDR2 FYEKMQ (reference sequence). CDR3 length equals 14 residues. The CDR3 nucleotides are TGTGCCAGCAGCATCGGGACGGTCAAATATGGCTACACCTTC. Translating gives CASSIGTVKYGYTF.

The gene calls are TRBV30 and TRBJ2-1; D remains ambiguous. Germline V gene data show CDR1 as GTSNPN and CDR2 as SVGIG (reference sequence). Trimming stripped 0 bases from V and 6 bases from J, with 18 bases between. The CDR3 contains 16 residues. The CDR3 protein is CAWSVLGGRVSNEQFF. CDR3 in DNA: TGTGCCTGGAGTGTCTTGGGCGGACGCGTAAGCAATGAGCAGTTCTTC.

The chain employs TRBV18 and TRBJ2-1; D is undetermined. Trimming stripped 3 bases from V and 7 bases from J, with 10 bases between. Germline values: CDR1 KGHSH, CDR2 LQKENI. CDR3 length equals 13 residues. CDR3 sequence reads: CASSPILGNEQFF. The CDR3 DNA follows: TGTGCCAGCTCACCCATCCTAGGGAATGAGCAGTTCTTC.

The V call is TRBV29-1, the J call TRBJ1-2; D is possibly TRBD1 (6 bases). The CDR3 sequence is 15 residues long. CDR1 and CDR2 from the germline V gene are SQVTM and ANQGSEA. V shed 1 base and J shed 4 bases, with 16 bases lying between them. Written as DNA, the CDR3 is TGCAGCGTTGAAGGGCAGACAGGAGGGGGCTATGGCTACACCTTC. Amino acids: CSVEGQTGGGYGYTF.

The CDR3 DNA reads as TGTGCCAGCAAGGGAGAGGGGGCTGAGACCCAGTACTTC. It yields the protein CASKGEGAETQYF. V and J are TRBV6-5 and TRBJ2-5; TRBD1 matches 7 bases. V trimming: 7 bases; J trimming: 5 bases; junction bases outside the gene matches: 7. The CDR3 covers 13 residues. Looked up from germline, CDR1 is MNHEY and CDR2 is SVGAGI.

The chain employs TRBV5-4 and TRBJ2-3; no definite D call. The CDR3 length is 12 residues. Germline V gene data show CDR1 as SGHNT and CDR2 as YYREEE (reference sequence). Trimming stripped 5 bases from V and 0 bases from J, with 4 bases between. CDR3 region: CASSTSTDTQYF. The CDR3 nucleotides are TGTGCCAGCAGTACTAGCACAGATACGCAGTATTTT. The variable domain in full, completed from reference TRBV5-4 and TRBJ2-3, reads ETGVTQSPTHLIKTRGQQVTLRCSSQSGHNTVSWYQQALGQGPQFIFQYYREEENGRGNFPPRFSGLQFPNYSSELNVNALELDDSALYLCASSTSTDTQYFGPGTRLTVL.

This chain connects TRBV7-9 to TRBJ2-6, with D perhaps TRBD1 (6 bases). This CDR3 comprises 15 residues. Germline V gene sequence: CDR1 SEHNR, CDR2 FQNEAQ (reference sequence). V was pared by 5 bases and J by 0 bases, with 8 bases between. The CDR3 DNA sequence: TGTGCCAGCAGCCAACAGGGCTCTGGGGCCAACGTCCTGACTTTC. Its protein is CASSQQGSGANVLTF.

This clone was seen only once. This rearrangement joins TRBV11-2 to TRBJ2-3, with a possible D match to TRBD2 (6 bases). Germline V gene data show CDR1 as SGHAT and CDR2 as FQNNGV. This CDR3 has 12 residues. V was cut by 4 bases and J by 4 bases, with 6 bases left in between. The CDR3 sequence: CASSWGADTQYF. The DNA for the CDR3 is TGTGCCAGCAGCTGGGGGGCAGATACGCAGTATTTT.

The CDR3 spells CASRTTGVNTEAFF. CDR3 coding DNA: TGTGCCAGCAGGACGACAGGGGTGAACACTGAAGCTTTCTTT. This chain connects TRBV28 to TRBJ1-1; the match to TRBD1 covers 8 bases. The CDR3 runs to 14 residues. V gave up 6 bases and J gave up 0 bases; unmatched junction bases: 3. Germline CDR1 MDHEN, CDR2 SYDVKM.

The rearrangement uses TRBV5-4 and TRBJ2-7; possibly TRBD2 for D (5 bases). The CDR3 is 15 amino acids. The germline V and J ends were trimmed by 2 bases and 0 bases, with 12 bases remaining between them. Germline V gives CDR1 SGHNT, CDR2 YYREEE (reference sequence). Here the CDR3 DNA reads TGTGCCAGCAGCTTTGGAGGTCAAAGCTCCTACGAGCAGTACTTC. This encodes CASSFGGQSSYEQYF.

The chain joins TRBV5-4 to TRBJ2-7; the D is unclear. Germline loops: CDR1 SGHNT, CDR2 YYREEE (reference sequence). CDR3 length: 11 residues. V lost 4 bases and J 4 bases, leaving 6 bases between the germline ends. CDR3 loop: CASSQQYEQYF. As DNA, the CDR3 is TGTGCCAGCAGCCAACAGTACGAGCAGTACTTC.

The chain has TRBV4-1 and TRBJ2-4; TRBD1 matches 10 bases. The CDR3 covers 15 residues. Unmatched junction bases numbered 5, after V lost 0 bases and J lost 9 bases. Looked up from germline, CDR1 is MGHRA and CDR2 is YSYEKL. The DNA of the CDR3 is TGCGCCAGCAGCCAAGAAGGGGACAGGGGCGGCATTCAGTACTTC. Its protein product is CASSQEGDRGGIQYF.

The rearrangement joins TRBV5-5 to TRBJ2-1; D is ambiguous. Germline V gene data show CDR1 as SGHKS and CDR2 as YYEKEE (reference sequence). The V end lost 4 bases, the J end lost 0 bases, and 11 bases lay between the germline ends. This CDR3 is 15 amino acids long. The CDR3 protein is CASSIFTSSYNEQFF. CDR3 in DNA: TGTGCCAGCAGCATTTTTACCAGCTCCTACAATGAGCAGTTCTTC. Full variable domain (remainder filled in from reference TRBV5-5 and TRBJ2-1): DAGVTQSPTHLIKTRGQQVTLRCSPISGHKSVSWYQQVLGQGPQFIFQYYEKEERGRGNFPDRFSARQFPNYSSELNVNALLLGDSALYLCASSIFTSSYNEQFFGPGTRLTVL.

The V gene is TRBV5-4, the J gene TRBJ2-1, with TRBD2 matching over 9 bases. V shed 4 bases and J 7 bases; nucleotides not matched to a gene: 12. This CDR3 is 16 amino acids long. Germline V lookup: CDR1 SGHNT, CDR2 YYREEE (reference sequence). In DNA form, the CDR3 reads TGTGCCAGCAGCGATCCGACTAGCGGCAGTGGAAATGAGCAGTTCTTC. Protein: CASSDPTSGSGNEQFF.

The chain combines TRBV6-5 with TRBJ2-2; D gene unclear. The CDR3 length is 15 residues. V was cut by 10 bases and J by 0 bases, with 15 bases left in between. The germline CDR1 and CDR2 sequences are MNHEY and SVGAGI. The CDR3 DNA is TGTGCCACAAACGGCCGCCAGTCGAACACCGGGGAGCTGTTTTTT. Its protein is CATNGRQSNTGELFF.

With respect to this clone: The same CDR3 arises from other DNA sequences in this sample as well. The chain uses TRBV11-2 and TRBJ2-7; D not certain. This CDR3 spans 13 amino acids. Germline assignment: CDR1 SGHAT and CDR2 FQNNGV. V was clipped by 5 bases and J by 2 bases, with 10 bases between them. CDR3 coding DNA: TGTGCCAGCAGCCCCGGACGGGCCTACGAGCAGTACTTC. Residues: CASSPGRAYEQYF.